This TCR beta chain was identified in a study of blood T cells in healthy people across ages. Germline assignment: CDR1 SEHNR and CDR2 FQNEAQ (reference sequence). The CDR3 length is 15 residues. A second PCR of roughly 7 to 11 cycles used a sample-barcoded 5' primer and a J-beta primer mix. From the 5' RACE reads, TCRdb called clonotypes with MiXCR, one entry per CDR3 protein. The sample yields around 1,000,000 distinct CDR3 sequences, around 27% seen once. These sequences were also reported in another study, on T cells of mothers and their children.

The sequence was obtained from a girl under 10 years old in good health. The chain is built from TRBV7-9 and TRBJ2-5; possible D gene TRBD1, 6 bases. The DNA end lines up better with TRBJ2-1; the J call may be wrong. Sequenced input: blood. CDR3 nucleotide sequence: TGTGCCAGCTCCCCCGGGACAAAGATACCCGATGAGCAGTTCTTC. It yields the protein CASSPGTKIPDEQFF.